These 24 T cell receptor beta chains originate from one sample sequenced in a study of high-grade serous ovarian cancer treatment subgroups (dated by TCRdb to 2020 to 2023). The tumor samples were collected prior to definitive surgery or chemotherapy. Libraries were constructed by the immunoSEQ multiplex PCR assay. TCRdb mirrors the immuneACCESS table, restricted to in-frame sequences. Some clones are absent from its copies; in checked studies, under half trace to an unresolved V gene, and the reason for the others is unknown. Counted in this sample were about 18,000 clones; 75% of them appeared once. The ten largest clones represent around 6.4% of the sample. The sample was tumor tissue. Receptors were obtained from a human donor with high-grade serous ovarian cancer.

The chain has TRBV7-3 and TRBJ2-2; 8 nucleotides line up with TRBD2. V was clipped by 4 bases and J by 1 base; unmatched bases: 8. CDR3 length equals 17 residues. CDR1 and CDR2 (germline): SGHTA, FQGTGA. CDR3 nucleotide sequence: TGTGCCAGCAGCTATCGTAGTAGCGGGATGAACACCGGGGAGCTGTTTTTT. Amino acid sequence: CASSYRSSGMNTGELFF.

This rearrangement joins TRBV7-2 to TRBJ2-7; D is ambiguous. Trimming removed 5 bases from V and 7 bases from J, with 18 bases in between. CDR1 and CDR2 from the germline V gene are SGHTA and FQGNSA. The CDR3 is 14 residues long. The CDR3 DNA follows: TGTGCCAGCAGCCAACCCCCCATTTCCTGGGAGCAGTACTTC. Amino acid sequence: CASSQPPISWEQYF.

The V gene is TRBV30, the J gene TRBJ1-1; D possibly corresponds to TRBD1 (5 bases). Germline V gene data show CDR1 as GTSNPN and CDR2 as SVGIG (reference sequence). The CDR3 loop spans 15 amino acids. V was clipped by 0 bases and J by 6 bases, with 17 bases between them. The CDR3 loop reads CAWSVQGYGGAEAFF. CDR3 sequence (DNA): TGTGCCTGGAGTGTACAAGGTTACGGGGGAGCTGAAGCTTTCTTT.

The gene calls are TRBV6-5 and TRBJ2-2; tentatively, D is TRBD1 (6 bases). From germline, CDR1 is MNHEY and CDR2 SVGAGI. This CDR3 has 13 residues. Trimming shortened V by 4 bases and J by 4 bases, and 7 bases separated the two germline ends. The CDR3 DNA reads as TGTGCCAGCAGTTCAGGGGTCACCGGGGAGCTGTTTTTT. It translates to CASSSGVTGELFF.

CDR3 nucleotides: TGTGCCAGCAGCTTAAGGGCATCCTCAAGAGAAAAACTGTTTTTT. The encoded protein is CASSLRASSREKLFF. This rearrangement joins TRBV7-6 to TRBJ1-4; D is unresolved. Germline values: CDR1 SGHVS, CDR2 FNYEAQ. The CDR3 runs to 15 residues. Trimming shortened V by 2 bases and J by 8 bases, and 15 bases separated the two germline ends.

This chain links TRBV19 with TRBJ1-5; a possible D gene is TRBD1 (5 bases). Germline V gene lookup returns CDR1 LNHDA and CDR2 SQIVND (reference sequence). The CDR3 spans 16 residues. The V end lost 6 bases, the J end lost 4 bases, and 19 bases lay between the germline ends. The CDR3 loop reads CASRGETRAWNQPQHF. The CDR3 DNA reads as TGTGCCAGTAGGGGGGAGACCCGGGCATGGAATCAGCCCCAGCATTTT.

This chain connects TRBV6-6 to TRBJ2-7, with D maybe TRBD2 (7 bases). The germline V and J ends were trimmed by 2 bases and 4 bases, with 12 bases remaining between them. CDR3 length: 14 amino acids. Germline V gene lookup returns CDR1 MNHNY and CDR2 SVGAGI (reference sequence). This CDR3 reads CASSYGGGGYEQYF. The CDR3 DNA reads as TGTGCCAGCAGTTACGGGGGAGGGGGGTACGAGCAGTACTTC.

The CDR3 spells CASSSTGGGTDTQYF. The DNA of the CDR3 is TGTGCCAGCAGCTCTACAGGGGGGGGAACAGATACGCAGTATTTT. V and J are TRBV7-3 and TRBJ2-3; tentative D call: TRBD1 (8 bases). V was shortened by 4 bases and J by 3 bases, with 14 bases between the two germline ends. The V gene's germline CDR1 is SGHTA and CDR2 FQGTGA. The CDR3 sequence is 15 residues long.

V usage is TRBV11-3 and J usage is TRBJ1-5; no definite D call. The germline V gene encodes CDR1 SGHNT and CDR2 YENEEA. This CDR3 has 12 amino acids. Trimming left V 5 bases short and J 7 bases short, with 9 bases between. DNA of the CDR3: TGTGCCAGCAGCCCCCCCAACCAGCCCCAGCATTTT. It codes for CASSPPNQPQHF.

DNA of the CDR3: TGTGCCAGCAGCTTGGAGGGAGATGAAAAACTGTTTTTT. Amino acid sequence: CASSLEGDEKLFF. The chain links TRBV5-6 to TRBJ1-4, with unresolved D. The germline V gene has CDR1 SGHDT and CDR2 YYEEEE. V gave up 0 bases and J gave up 6 bases, with 6 bases separating them. The CDR3 extends over 13 amino acids.

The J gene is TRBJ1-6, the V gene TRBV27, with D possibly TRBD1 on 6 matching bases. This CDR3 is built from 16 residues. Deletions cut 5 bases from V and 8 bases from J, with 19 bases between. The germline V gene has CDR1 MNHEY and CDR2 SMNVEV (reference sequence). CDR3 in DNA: TGTGCCAGCAGTCCCCTCCGGACAGCCTGGGATTCACCCCTCCACTTT. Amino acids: CASSPLRTAWDSPLHF.

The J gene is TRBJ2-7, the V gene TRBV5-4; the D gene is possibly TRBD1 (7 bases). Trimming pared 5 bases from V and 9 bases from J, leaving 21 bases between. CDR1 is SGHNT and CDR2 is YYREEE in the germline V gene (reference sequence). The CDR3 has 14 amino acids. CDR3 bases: TGTGCCAGCAGTCCGCAGGGGGGAGTCCGCGGGCAGTACTTC. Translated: CASSPQGGVRGQYF.

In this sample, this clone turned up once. CDR3 sequence: CASSSPGQTSYGYTF. CDR3 DNA: TGTGCCAGCAGTTCTCCGGGACAGACCTCCTATGGCTACACCTTC. V is TRBV6-5 and J is TRBJ1-2; 7 bases are shared with TRBD1. This CDR3 has 15 residues. Trimming took 4 bases from V and 4 from J; bases not matched to a gene: 9. CDR1 is MNHEY, CDR2 SVGAGI, per germline.

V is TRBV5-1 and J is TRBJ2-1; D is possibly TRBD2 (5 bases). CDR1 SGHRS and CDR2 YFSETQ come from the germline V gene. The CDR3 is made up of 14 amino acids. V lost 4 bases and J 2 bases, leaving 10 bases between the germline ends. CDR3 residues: CASSPGLAYNEQFF. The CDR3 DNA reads TGCGCCAGCAGCCCAGGACTCGCCTACAATGAGCAGTTCTTC.

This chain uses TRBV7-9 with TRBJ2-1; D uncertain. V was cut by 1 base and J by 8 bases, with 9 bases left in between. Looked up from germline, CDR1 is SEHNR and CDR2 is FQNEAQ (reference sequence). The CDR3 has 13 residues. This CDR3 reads CASSLDLLDEQFF. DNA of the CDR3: TGTGCCAGCAGCTTAGATCTTTTGGATGAGCAGTTCTTC.

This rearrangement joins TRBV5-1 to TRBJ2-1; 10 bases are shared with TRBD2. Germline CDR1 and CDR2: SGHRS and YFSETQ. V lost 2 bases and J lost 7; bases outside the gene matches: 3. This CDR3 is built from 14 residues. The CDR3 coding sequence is TGCGCCAGCAGCTTCGCTAGCGGGAGTAATGAGCAGTTCTTC. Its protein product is CASSFASGSNEQFF.

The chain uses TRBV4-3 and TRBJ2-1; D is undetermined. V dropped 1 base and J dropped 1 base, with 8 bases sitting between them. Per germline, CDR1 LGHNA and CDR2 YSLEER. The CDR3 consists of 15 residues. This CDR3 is CASSQGVSSYNEQFF. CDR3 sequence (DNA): TGCGCCAGCAGCCAAGGAGTGTCATCCTACAATGAGCAGTTCTTC.

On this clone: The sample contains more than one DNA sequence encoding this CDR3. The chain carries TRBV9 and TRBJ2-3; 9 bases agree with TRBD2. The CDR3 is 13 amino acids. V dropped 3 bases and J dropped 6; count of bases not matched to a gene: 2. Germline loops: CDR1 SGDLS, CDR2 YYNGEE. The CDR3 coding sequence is TGTGCCAGCAGCGGGACTAGCGCGGATACGCAGTATTTT. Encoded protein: CASSGTSADTQYF.

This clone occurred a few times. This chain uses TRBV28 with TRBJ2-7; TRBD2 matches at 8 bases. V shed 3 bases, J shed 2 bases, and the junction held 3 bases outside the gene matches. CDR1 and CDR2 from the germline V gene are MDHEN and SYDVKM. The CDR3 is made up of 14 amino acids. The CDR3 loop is CASSLFGRAYEQYF. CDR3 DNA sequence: TGTGCCAGCAGTTTGTTCGGGAGGGCCTACGAGCAGTACTTC.

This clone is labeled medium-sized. CDR3 DNA sequence: TGCGCCAGCAGTCTGGGGAACACTGAAGCTTTCTTT. Translation gives CASSLGNTEAFF. V and J are TRBV4-1 and TRBJ1-1; D remains unclear. The germline V gene encodes CDR1 MGHRA and CDR2 YSYEKL. The ends were cut back, 6 bases at V and 1 base at J, with 6 bases in the middle. This CDR3 region has 12 residues.

The CDR3 sequence is CASSRGGAYEQYF. The DNA for the CDR3 is TGTGCCAGCAGTCGCGGAGGGGCCTACGAGCAGTACTTC. The V and J genes are TRBV28 and TRBJ2-7, with a possible D match to TRBD2 (6 bases). The CDR3 contains 13 residues. Germline loops: CDR1 MDHEN, CDR2 SYDVKM. V lost 5 bases, J lost 2 bases, and 10 bases lay in between.

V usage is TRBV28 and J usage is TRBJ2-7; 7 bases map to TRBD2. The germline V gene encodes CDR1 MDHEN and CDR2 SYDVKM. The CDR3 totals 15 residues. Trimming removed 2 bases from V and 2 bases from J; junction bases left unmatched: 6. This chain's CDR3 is CASSLRRESTYEQYF. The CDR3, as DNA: TGTGCCAGCAGTTTACGGCGGGAGTCAACCTACGAGCAGTACTTC.

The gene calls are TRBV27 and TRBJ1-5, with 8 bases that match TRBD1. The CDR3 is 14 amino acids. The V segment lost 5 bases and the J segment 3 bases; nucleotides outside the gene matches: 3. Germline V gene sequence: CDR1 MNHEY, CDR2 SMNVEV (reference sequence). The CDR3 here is CASSLDRVNQPQHF. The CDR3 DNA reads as TGTGCCAGCAGTCTGGACAGGGTCAATCAGCCCCAGCATTTT.

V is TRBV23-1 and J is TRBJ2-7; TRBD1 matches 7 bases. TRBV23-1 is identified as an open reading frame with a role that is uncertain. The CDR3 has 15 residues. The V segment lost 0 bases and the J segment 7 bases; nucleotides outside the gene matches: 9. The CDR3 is CASSQSGTVVEEQYF. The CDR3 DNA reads TGCGCCAGCAGTCAATCCGGGACAGTTGTTGAAGAGCAGTACTTC.